A selection of T cell receptor beta chains follows, all from one sample in a study of cytomegalovirus exposure and HLA in healthy donors. Assay: immunoSEQ multiplex PCR; the TCRdb copy retains only in-frame clones and omits some. The sample lists approximately 140,000 clones, about three quarters occurring once. Input material: PBMCs. The receptor source for this set is a human donor in good health. CDR3s include the opening cysteine and the closing phenylalanine or tryptophan. Each record gives: clone size, CDR3 length, J gene, V gene, CDR3 protein. Expanded clones get a size class; other rows say once, few or many, or leave the size out.

. 15 TRBJ1-4 TRBV28 CASSFLTGVTEKLFF
. 12 TRBJ2-7 TRBV7-9 CASSSVVYEQYF
. 15 TRBJ2-3 TRBV19 CASRKQDLIADTQYF
. 21 TRBJ2-3 TRBV7-3 CASSSLEYEASGGVHTDTQYF
few 14 TRBJ1-1 TRBV6-5 CASSLTQLNTEAFF
. 16 TRBJ1-2 TRBV9 CASSVGIQGRNYGYTF
. 13 TRBJ1-1 TRBV27 CASRPLDSTEAFF
. 15 TRBJ1-4 TRBV25-1 CASSEYTRGREKLFF
. 15 TRBJ1-1 TRBV5-5 CASSLAGSSGTEAFF
. 15 TRBJ1-6 TRBV7-2 CASSPGTGWLSPLHF
once 15 TRBJ2-1 TRBV5-4 CASSPAGGLSHEQFF
. 15 TRBJ2-4 TRBV9 CASSSSPGGRNIQYF
. 14 TRBJ2-1 TRBV25-1 CASSELTLNNEQFF
. 15 TRBJ2-7 TRBV11-3 CASSLFGTGDYEQYF
. 12 TRBJ2-5 TRBV10-3 CAINQGGETQYF
once 14 TRBJ1-2 TRBV7-2 CASSLATADRGYTF
. 14 TRBJ2-3 TRBV7-2 CASSLDRPSLTQYF
. 15 TRBJ2-7 TRBV7-8 CASSPDRGGFYEQYF
. 15 TRBJ1-2 TRBV7-8 CASSLQGLANYGYTF
. 17 TRBJ1-2 TRBV19 CASSMTGQGQAMSGYTF
. 12 TRBJ2-7 TRBV18 CASSPPQGAPRF
. 16 TRBJ2-1 TRBV15 CATSRDLGLDDNEQFF